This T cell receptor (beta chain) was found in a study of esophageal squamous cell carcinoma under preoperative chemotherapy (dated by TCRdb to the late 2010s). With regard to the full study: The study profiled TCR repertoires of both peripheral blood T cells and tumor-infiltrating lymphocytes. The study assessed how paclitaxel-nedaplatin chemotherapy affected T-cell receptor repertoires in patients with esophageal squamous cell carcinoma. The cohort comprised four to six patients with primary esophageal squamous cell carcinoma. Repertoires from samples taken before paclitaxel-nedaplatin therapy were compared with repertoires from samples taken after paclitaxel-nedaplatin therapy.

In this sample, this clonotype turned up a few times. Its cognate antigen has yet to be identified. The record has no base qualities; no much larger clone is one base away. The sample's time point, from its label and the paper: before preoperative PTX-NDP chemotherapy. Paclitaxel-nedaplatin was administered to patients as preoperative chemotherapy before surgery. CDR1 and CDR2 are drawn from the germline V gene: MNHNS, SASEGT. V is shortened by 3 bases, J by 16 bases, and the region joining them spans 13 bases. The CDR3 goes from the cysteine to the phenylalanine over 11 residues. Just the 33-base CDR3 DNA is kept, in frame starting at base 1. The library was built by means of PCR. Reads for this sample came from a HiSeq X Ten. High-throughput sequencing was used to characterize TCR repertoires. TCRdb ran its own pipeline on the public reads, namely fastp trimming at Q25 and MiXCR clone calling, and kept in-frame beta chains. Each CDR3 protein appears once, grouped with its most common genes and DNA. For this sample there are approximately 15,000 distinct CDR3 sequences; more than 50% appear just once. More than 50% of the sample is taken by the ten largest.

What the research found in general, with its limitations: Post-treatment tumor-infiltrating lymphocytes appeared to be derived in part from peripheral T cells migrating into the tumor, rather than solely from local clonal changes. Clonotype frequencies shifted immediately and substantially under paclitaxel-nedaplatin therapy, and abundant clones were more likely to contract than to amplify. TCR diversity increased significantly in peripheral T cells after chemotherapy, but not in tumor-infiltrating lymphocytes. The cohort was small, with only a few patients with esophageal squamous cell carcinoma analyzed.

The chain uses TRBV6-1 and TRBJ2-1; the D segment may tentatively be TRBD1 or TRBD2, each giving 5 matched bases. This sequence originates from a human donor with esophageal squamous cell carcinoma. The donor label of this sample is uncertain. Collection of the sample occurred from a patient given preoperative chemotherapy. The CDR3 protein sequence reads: CASSEQGPEFF. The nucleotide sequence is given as TGTGCCAGCAGTGAGCAGGGACCCGAATTCTTC.